Listed below are T cell receptor beta chains from one sample, sequenced in a study of blood T cells in healthy people across ages. One entry per CDR3 protein results from TCRdb running MiXCR on the 5' RACE reads. The sample records fewer than 2,000,000 distinct CDR3 sequences, 30% to 40% being singletons. Sequences were obtained from blood. All receptors derive from a woman aged 25 to 39 in good health. The CDR3 runs from the conserved cysteine through the conserved F or W. D genes are given only for firm matches. Clone size is shown for a subset of rows, as once, few, many or a class of expanded clone.

J	D	size	V	DNA	CDR3
TRBJ1-5	.	few	TRBV7-3	TGTGCCAGCAGCTTTTACCCGAATCAGCCCCAGCATTTT	CASSFYPNQPQHF
TRBJ1-1	.	.	TRBV6-1	TGTGCCAGCAGATTAAAGTGGGTAACTGAAGCTTTCTTT	CASRLKWVTEAFF
TRBJ2-3	TRBD2	.	TRBV13	TGTGCCAGCAGCTTAGCCGGGCTAGCGGGGCTTTCAGATACGCAGTATTTT	CASSLAGLAGLSDTQYF
TRBJ2-7	.	.	TRBV30	TGTGCCTGGACCTATTCCGGTGGCGGAAAGCGGTACGAGCAGTACTTC	CAWTYSGGGKRYEQYF
TRBJ2-3	.	few	TRBV21-1	TGTGCCAGCAGCAATCCGCTCGGGACAGGGATCTCCGATACGCAGTATTTT	CASSNPLGTGISDTQYF
TRBJ2-7	.	few	TRBV7-9	TGTGCCAGCAGCCTCCGGGGACTCAGATCTGAACCTTACGAGCAGTACTTC	CASSLRGLRSEPYEQYF
TRBJ1-1	TRBD1	.	TRBV4-1	TGCGCCAGCAGCCCAGTCCCAGGGGGGAGTGCGCTGGAAGCTTTCTTT	CASSPVPGGSALEAFF
TRBJ2-5	.	few	TRBV12-3/TRBV12-4	TGTGCCAGCAGTTCCTCACAGTGGGAGACCCAGTACTTC	CASSSSQWETQYF
TRBJ2-1	TRBD2	many	TRBV5-1	TGTGCCAGCAGCCGACTAGCGGGGGACAATGAGCAGTTCTTC	CASSRLAGDNEQFF
TRBJ2-2	.	.	TRBV29-1	TGCAGCGTTGACTCAGGGTCGGGGAACACCGGGGAGCTGTTTTTT	CSVDSGSGNTGELFF
TRBJ1-5	.	.	TRBV20-1	TGCAGTGCTAGGCACGGTGGGTATAGCAATCAGCCCCAGCATTTT	CSARHGGYSNQPQHF
TRBJ1-5	TRBD1	.	TRBV20-1	TGCAGTGCTAGCGACAGGGAGCAACCTAGCAATCAGCCCCAGCATTTT	CSASDREQPSNQPQHF
TRBJ1-6	TRBD1	.	TRBV20-1	TGCAGTGCTCTCTTGAGGACAGGGGAATCATATAATTCACCCCTCCACTTT	CSALLRTGESYNSPLHF
TRBJ2-2	.	once	TRBV28	TGTGCCAGCTATGCGCCAACAGCGCGGAGCACCGGGGAGCTGTTTTTT	CASYAPTARSTGELFF
TRBJ2-7	.	.	TRBV7-9	TGTGCCAGCAGCTTTGCGGACGGATACGAGCAGTACTTC	CASSFADGYEQYF
TRBJ2-1	TRBD2	few	TRBV20-1	TGCAGTGCCCCCCCGGGACTAGCGGGGGGGCCCTCCTACAATGAGCAGTTCTTC	CSAPPGLAGGPSYNEQFF
TRBJ2-7	TRBD1	.	TRBV3-1	TGTGCCATGCCCGGGACAGGCGTTTTCTACGAGCAGTACTTC	CAMPGTGVFYEQYF
TRBJ2-7	.	many	TRBV9	TGTGCCAGCAGCGGGACAGCAACCTACGAGCAGTACTTC	CASSGTATYEQYF
TRBJ2-7	.	.	TRBV14	TGTGCCAGCAGCACCCAGCGGCACACCGAGCAGTACTTC	CASSTQRHTEQYF
TRBJ1-2	TRBD1	.	TRBV30	TGTGCCTGGAGTGGTGGACAGGGCTATGGCTACACCTTC	CAWSGGQGYGYTF
TRBJ2-3	.	.	TRBV6-5	TGTGCCAGCAGTTACCAAGTCTGGAATCGGGATACGCAGTATTTT	CASSYQVWNRDTQYF
TRBJ2-7	.	once	TRBV2	TGTGCCAGCGGCCACGGCTACAGAGGATACGAGCAGTACTTC	CASGHGYRGYEQYF
TRBJ1-2	.	few	TRBV25-1	TGTGCCAGCAGTGAAGGTCAGGGGCAGGACTATGGCTACACCTTC	CASSEGQGQDYGYTF
TRBJ1-2	TRBD1	.	TRBV7-2	TGTGCCAGCAGCCCCGGGACAGGGTCCTTCTATGGCTACACCTTC	CASSPGTGSFYGYTF
TRBJ2-6	TRBD2	.	TRBV4-1	TGCGCCAGCTGGACTAGCGGGGAAGCTGGGGCCAACGTCCTGACTTTC	CASWTSGEAGANVLTF
TRBJ2-3	TRBD2	few	TRBV20-1	TGCAGTGCTCGAGGACTAGCGCCAGATACGCAGTATTTT	CSARGLAPDTQYF
TRBJ2-1	TRBD2	once	TRBV29-1	TGCAGCGTTAAAATTGGTAGCGGGGGCCGCTACAATGAGCAGTTCTTC	CSVKIGSGGRYNEQFF
TRBJ2-1	.	.	TRBV27	TGTGCCAGCAGTTTATTCCCTGTCGAGGGGAAAGAGGATGAGCAGTTCTTC	CASSLFPVEGKEDEQFF
TRBJ2-7	TRBD2	.	TRBV5-1	TGCGCCAGCAGCTTGGGGGGACTAGCGGGAGACGAGCAGTACTTC	CASSLGGLAGDEQYF
TRBJ2-1	TRBD2	.	TRBV12-3/TRBV12-4	TGTGCCAGCAGTTCGGCCGGGAGGGCCTTCAATGAGCAGTTCTTC	CASSSAGRAFNEQFF
TRBJ1-2	.	.	TRBV3-1	TGTGCCAGCAGCCAAGAATCAGGAGCCTATGGCTATACCTTC	CASSQESGAYGYTF
TRBJ2-2	.	.	TRBV28	TGTGCCATCCCGACGGGTAGGGGGGGCGTTAACACCGGGGAGCTGTTTTTT	CAIPTGRGGVNTGELFF
TRBJ2-5	TRBD2	many	TRBV20-1	TGCAGTGCTAGTAGCGGGGGCTGGAAGACCCAGTACTTC	CSASSGGWKTQYF
TRBJ2-2	TRBD1	.	TRBV12-3/TRBV12-4	TGTGCCAGCAGCAGAGACAGGGGGAGCACCGGGGAGCTGTTTTTT	CASSRDRGSTGELFF
TRBJ1-2	TRBD1	.	TRBV4-1	TGCGCCAGCAGCCCCCGACAGGGTCTAATCTATGGCTGCACCTTC	CASSPRQGLIYGCTF
TRBJ2-3	.	many	TRBV12-3/TRBV12-4	TGTGCCAGCAACCCGCGCAAGATCACAGATACGCAGTATTTT	CASNPRKITDTQYF
TRBJ1-2	.	.	TRBV2	TGTGCCAGCAGGGAGGACCTTCGGGGCTACACCTTC	CASREDLRGYTF